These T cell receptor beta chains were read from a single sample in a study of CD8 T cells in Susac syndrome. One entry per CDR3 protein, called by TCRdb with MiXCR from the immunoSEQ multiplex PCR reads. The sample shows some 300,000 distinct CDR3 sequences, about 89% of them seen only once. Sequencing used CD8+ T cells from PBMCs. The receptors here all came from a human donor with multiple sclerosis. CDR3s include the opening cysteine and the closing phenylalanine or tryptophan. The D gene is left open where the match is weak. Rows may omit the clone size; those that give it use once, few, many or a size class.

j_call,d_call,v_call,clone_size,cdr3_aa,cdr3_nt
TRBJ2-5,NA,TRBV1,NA,CTSSQDLEETQYF,TGCACCAGCAGCCAAGATCTAGAGGAGACCCAGTACTTC
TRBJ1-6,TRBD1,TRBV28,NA,CASSLTGYSPLHF,TGTGCCAGCAGTTTGACAGGGTATTCACCCCTCCACTTT
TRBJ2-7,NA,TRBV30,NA,CAWSVSLGRYEQYF,TGTGCCTGGAGTGTGAGCCTCGGCCGCTACGAGCAGTACTTC
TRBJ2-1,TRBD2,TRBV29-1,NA,CSVELAGGANEQFF,TGCAGCGTAGAACTAGCGGGAGGGGCCAATGAGCAGTTCTTC
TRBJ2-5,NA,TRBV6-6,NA,CASSPPRGAGETQYF,TGTGCCAGCAGTCCCCCCCGGGGGGCGGGGGAGACCCAGTACTTC
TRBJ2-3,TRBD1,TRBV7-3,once,CASSSPATGPRGDTQYF,TGTGCCAGCAGCTCCCCCGCGACAGGGCCTCGCGGAGATACGCAGTATTTT
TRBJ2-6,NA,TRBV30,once,CAWRRRGGSAGANVLTF,TGTGCCTGGAGACGGAGGGGGGGATCCGCTGGGGCCAACGTCCTGACTTTC
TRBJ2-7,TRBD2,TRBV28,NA,CASRTSGRVYEQYF,TGTGCCAGCAGGACTAGCGGGAGAGTATACGAGCAGTACTTC
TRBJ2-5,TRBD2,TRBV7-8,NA,CASSLGTSPPQETQYF,TGTGCCAGCAGCCTCGGGACTAGCCCACCCCAAGAGACCCAGTACTTC
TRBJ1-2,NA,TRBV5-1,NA,CASSFDTVQDGYTF,TGCGCCAGCAGCTTTGACACCGTACAGGATGGCTACACCTTC
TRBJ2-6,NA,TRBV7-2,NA,CASSLISGANVLTF,TGTGCCAGCAGCCTTATCTCTGGGGCCAACGTCCTGACTTTC
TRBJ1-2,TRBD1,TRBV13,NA,CASSSTGAHRYGYTF,TGTGCCAGCAGCTCAACAGGGGCACACCGCTATGGCTACACCTTC
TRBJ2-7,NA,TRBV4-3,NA,CASSQPPGQEYEQYF,TGCGCCAGCAGCCAACCACCTGGGCAGGAGTACGAGCAGTACTTC
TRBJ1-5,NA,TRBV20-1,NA,CSALGTTSNQPQHF,TGCAGTGCTCTCGGGACAACTAGCAATCAGCCCCAGCATTTT
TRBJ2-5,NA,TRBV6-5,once,CASSYSQPPANQETQYF,TGTGCCAGCAGTTACTCTCAACCCCCAGCGAACCAAGAGACCCAGTACTTC
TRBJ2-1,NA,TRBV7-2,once,CASSRNVGEQFF,TGTGCCAGCAGCAGAAATGTCGGTGAGCAGTTCTTC
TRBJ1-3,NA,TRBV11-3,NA,CASSSRYGNTIYF,TGTGCCAGCAGTAGTCGATACGGAAACACCATATATTTT
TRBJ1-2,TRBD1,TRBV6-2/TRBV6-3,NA,CASSFLPGTGDGYTF,TGTGCCAGCAGTTTTCTACCCGGGACAGGGGATGGCTACACCTTC
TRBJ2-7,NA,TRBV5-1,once,CASSFVSVSVEDEQYF,TGCGCCAGCAGCTTCGTGTCGGTCTCCGTTGAGGACGAGCAGTACTTC
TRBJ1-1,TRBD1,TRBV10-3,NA,CAISDPTGEVTEAFF,TGTGCCATCAGTGACCCGACAGGGGAAGTCACTGAAGCTTTCTTT
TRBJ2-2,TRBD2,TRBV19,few,CASSPSSGTGELFF,TGTGCCAGTAGCCCGTCTAGCGGCACCGGGGAGCTGTTTTTT
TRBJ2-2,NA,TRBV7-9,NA,CASSPRTEGTGELFF,TGTGCCAGCAGCCCCCGGACAGAAGGCACCGGGGAGCTGTTTTTT
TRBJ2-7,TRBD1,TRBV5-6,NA,CASSFGQAPGYEQYF,TGTGCCAGCAGCTTCGGACAGGCACCCGGCTACGAGCAGTACTTC
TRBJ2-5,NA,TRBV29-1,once,CSVFTGEGETQYF,TGCAGCGTCTTCACAGGGGAGGGCGAGACCCAGTACTTC
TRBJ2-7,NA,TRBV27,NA,CASSFRDKPYEQYF,TGTGCCAGCAGTTTCCGTGACAAGCCCTACGAGCAGTACTTC
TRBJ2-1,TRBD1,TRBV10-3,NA,CAISSGTGVDEQFF,TGTGCCATCAGTTCCGGGACAGGGGTCGATGAGCAGTTCTTC
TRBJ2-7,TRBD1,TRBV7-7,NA,CASSKGTGYSYEQYF,TGTGCTAGCAGCAAAGGGACAGGGTACTCCTACGAGCAGTACTTC
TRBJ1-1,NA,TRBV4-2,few,CASSQERGANTEAFF,TGTGCCAGCAGCCAAGAGCGAGGGGCGAACACTGAAGCTTTCTTT
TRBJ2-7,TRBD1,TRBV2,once,CASTEGVDRGYEQYF,TGTGCCAGCACCGAAGGCGTAGACAGGGGCTACGAGCAGTACTTC
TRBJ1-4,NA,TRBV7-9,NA,CASSLDREKLFF,TGTGCCAGCAGCTTAGATCGAGAAAAACTGTTTTTT
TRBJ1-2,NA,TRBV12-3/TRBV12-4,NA,CASKLPGANGYTF,TGTGCCAGCAAACTTCCGGGGGCTAATGGCTACACCTTC
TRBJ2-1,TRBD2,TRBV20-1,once,CSAPGLAGGTTLPYNEQFF,TGCAGTGCTCCGGGACTAGCGGGGGGGACCACCCTTCCCTACAATGAGCAGTTCTTC
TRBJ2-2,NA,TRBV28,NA,CASSLSFGGELFF,TGTGCCAGCAGTTTATCGTTTGGCGGGGAGCTGTTTTTT
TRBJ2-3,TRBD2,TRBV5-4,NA,CASSAGLAGRSSTDTQYF,TGTGCCAGCAGCGCGGGACTAGCGGGAAGATCTAGCACAGATACGCAGTATTTT
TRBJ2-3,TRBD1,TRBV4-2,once,CASSSAPDRGLTDTQYF,TGTGCCAGCAGCTCAGCCCCTGACAGGGGGCTGACAGATACGCAGTATTTT
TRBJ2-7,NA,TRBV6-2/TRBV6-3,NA,CASSYQASYEQYF,TGTGCCAGCAGTTACCAAGCCAGCTACGAGCAGTACTTC
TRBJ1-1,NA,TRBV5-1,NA,CASSLSSGGTEAFF,TGCGCCAGCAGCTTGTCCTCCGGGGGGACTGAAGCTTTCTTT
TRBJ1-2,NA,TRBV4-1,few,CASSQGGHGYTF,TGCGCCAGCAGCCAAGGAGGGCACGGCTACACCTTC
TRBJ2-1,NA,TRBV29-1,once,CSVEAINEQFF,TGCAGCGTTGAGGCGATTAATGAGCAGTTCTTC
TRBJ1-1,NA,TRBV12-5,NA,CASGLFQGTEAFF,TGTGCTAGTGGTTTGTTCCAGGGGACTGAAGCTTTCTTT
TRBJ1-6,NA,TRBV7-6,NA,CASSLSGGLSPLHF,TGTGCCAGCAGCTTATCCGGGGGGCTTTCACCCCTCCACTTT
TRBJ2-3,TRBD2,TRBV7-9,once,CAEEGTSGSLGTDTQYF,TGTGCCGAAGAGGGGACTAGCGGGAGTTTAGGCACAGATACGCAGTATTTT
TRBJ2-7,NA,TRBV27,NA,CASSLWASGNSYEQYF,TGTGCCAGCAGTTTATGGGCCTCCGGGAACTCCTACGAGCAGTACTTC
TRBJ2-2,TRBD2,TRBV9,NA,CASSLGGRPGELFF,TGTGCCAGCTCCCTCGGCGGGAGGCCCGGGGAGCTGTTTTTT
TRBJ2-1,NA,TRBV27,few,CASSLSRKSNEQFF,TGTGCCAGCAGTTTATCCAGGAAAAGTAATGAGCAGTTCTTC
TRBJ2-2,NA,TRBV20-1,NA,CSARDDSGGGVLGTGELFF,TGCAGTGCTAGAGATGATTCCGGGGGCGGAGTGTTGGGCACCGGGGAGCTGTTTTTT
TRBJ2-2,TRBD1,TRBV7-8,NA,CASSLGTGGKNTGELFF,TGTGCCAGCAGCTTAGGGACAGGGGGCAAGAACACCGGGGAGCTGTTTTTT
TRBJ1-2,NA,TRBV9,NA,CASRDTNGYTF,TGTGCCAGCAGAGATACAAATGGCTACACCTTC
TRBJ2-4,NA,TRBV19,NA,CASSITSLTLAKNIQYF,TGTGCCAGTAGTATTACCAGCTTGACCTTAGCCAAAAACATTCAGTACTTC
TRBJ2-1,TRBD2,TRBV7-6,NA,CASNKGGGATSGSGDEQFF,TGTGCCAGCAATAAAGGGGGCGGGGCCACTAGCGGGAGTGGTGATGAGCAGTTCTTC
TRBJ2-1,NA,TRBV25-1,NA,CASSELRSSYNEQFF,TGTGCCAGCAGTGAATTAAGGAGCTCCTACAATGAGCAGTTCTTC
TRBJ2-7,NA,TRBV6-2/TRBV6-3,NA,CASSYLDPSGQPYEQYF,TGTGCCAGCAGTTACCTGGATCCTTCGGGACAACCTTACGAGCAGTACTTC
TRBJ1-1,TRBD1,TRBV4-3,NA,CASSQDLGGSDEAFF,TGCGCCAGCAGCCAAGATCTAGGGGGCTCTGATGAAGCTTTCTTT